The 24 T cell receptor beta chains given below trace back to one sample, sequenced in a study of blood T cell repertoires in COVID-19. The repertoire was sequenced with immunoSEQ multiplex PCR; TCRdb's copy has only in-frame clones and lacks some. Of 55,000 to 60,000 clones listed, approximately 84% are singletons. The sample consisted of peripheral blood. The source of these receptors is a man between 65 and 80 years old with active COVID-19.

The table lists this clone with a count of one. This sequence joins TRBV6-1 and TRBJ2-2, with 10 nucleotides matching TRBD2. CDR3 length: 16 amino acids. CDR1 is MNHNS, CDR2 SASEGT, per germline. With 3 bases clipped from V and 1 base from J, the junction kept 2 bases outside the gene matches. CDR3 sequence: CASSDSGRKNTGELFF. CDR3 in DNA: TGTGCCAGCAGTGATAGCGGGAGGAAGAACACCGGGGAGCTGTTTTTT.

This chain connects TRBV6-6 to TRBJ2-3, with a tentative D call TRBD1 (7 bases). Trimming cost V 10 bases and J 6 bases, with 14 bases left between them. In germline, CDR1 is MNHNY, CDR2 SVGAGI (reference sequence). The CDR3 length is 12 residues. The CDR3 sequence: CATSAGGDTQYF. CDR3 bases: TGTGCCACCTCGGCAGGGGGGGATACGCAGTATTTT.

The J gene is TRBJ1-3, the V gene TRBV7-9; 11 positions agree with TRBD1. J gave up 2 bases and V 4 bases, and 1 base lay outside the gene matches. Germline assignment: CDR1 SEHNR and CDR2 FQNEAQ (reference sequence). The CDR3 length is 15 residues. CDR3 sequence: CASSSGQGAGNTIYF. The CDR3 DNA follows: TGTGCCAGCAGCTCGGGACAGGGGGCTGGAAACACCATATATTTT. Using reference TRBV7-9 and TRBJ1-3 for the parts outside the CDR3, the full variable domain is DTGVSQNPRHKITKRGQNVTFRCDPISEHNRLYWYRQTLGQGPEFLTYFQNEAQLEKSRLLSDRFSAERPKGSFSTLEIQRTEQGDSAMYLCASSSGQGAGNTIYFGEGSWLTVV.

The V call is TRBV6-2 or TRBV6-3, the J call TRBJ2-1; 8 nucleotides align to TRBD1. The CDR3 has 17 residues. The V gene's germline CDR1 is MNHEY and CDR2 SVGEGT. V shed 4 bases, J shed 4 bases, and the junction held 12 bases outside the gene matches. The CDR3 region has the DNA TGTGCCAGCAGTTTACAGGCCGGGACAGGAGCATACAATGAGCAGTTCTTC. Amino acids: CASSLQAGTGAYNEQFF.

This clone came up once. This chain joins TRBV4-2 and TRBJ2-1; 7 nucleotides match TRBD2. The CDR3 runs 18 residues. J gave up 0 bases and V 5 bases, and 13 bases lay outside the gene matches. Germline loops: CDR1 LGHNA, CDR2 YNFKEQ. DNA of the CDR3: TGTGCCAGCAGCGCGCACCAATCTAGCGGAAGCTCCTACAATGAGCAGTTCTTC. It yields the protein CASSAHQSSGSSYNEQFF.

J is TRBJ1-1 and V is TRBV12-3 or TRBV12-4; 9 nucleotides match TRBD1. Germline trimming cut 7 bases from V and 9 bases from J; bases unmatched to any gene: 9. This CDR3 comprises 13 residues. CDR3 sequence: CASTLTGGNQAFF. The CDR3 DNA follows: TGTGCCAGCACCTTGACAGGGGGAAATCAAGCTTTCTTT.

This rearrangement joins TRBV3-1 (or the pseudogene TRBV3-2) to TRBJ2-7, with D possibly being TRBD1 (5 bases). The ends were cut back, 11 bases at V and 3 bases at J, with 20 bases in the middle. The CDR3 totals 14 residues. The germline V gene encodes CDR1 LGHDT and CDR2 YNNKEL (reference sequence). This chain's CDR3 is CAHTAGQANYEQYF. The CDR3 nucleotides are TGTGCCCACACCGCAGGACAAGCCAACTACGAGCAGTACTTC.

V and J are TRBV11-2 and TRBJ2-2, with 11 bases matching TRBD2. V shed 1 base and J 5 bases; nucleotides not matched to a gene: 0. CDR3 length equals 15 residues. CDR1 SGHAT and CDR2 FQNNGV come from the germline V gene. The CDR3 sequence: CASSLGLAGTGELFF. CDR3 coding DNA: TGTGCCAGCAGCTTAGGACTAGCGGGAACCGGGGAGCTGTTTTTT.

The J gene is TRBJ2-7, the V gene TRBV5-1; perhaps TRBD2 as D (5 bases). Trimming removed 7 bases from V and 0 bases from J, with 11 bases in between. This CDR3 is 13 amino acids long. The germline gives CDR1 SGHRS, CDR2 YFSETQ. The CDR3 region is CASWSGSSYEQYF. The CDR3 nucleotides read TGCGCCAGCTGGAGCGGTAGCTCCTACGAGCAGTACTTC. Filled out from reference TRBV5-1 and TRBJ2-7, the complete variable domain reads KAGVTQTPRYLIKTRGQQVTLSCSPISGHRSVSWYQQTPGQGLQFLFEYFSETQRNKGNFPGRFSGRQFSNSRSEMNVSTLELGDSALYLCASWSGSSYEQYFGPGTRLTVT.

CDR3 protein: CATSLRTSGSDEQFF. The CDR3 nucleotides read TGTGCCACCAGCCTTCGGACTAGCGGGAGCGATGAGCAGTTCTTC. The chain carries TRBV15 and TRBJ2-1, with 13 positions matching TRBD2. CDR1 LNHNV and CDR2 YYDKDF come from the germline V gene (reference sequence). This CDR3 comprises 15 residues. With V trimmed by 5 bases and J by 8 bases, 6 bases remained unmatched.

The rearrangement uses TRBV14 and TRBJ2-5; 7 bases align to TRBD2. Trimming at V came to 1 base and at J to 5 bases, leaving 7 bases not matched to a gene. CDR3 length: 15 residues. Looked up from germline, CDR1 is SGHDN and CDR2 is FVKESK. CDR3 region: CASSQGREHMETQYF. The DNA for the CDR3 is TGTGCCAGCAGCCAAGGGCGGGAGCATATGGAGACCCAGTACTTC. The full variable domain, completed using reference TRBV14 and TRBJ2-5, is EAGVTQFPSHSVIEKGQTVTLRCDPISGHDNLYWYRRVMGKEIKFLLHFVKESKQDESGMPNNRFLAERTGGTYSTLKVQPAELEDSGVYFCASSQGREHMETQYFGPGTRLLVL.

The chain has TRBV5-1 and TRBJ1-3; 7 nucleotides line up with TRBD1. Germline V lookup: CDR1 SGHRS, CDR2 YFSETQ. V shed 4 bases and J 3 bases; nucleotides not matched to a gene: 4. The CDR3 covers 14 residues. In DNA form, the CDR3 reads TGCGCCAGCAGCGTACAGGGGAGTGGAAACACCATATATTTT. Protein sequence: CASSVQGSGNTIYF.

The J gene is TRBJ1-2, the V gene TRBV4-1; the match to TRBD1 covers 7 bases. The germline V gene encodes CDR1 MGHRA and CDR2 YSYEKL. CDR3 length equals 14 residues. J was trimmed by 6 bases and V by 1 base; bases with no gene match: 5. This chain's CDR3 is CASSQAQGVDGYTF. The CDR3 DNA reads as TGCGCCAGCAGCCAAGCTCAGGGGGTTGATGGCTACACCTTC.

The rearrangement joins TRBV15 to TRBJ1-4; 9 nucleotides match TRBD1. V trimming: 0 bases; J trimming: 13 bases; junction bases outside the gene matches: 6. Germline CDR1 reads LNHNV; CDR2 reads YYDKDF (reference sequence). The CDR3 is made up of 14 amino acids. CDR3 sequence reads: CATSREGTGNGLFF. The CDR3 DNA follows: TGTGCCACCAGCAGAGAAGGGACAGGGAATGGACTGTTTTTT.

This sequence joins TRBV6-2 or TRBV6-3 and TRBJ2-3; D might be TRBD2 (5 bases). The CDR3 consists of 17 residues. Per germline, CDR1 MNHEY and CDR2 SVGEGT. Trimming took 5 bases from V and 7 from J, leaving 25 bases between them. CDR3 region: CASSPRKADPRWNTQYF. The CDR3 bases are TGTGCCAGCAGTCCCCGCAAAGCGGACCCTCGGTGGAATACGCAGTATTTT.

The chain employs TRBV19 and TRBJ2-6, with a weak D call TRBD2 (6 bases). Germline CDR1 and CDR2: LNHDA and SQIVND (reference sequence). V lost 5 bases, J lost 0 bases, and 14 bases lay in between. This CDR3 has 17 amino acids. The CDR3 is CASSFTGRSSGANVLTF. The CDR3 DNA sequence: TGTGCCAGTAGTTTCACCGGGAGAAGCTCTGGGGCCAACGTCCTGACTTTC. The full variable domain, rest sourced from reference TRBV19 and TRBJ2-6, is DGGITQSPKYLFRKEGQNVTLSCEQNLNHDAMYWYRQDPGQGLRLIYYSQIVNDFQKGDIAEGYSVSREKKESFPLTVTSAQKNPTAFYLCASSFTGRSSGANVLTFGAGSRLTVL.

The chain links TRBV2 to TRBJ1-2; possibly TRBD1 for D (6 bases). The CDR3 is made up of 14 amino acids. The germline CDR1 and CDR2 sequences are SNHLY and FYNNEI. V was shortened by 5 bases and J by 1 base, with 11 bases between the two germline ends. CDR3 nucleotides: TGTGCCAGCAGTTACCACAGGGATAACTATGGCTACACCTTC. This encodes CASSYHRDNYGYTF.

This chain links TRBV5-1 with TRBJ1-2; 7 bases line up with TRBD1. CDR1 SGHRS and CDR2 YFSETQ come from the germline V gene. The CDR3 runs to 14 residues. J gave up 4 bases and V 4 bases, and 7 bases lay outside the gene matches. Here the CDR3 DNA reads TGCGCCAGCAGCCAAACGACAGGGAGCTATGGCTACACCTTC. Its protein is CASSQTTGSYGYTF. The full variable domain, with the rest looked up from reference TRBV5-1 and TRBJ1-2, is KAGVTQTPRYLIKTRGQQVTLSCSPISGHRSVSWYQQTPGQGLQFLFEYFSETQRNKGNFPGRFSGRQFSNSRSEMNVSTLELGDSALYLCASSQTTGSYGYTFGSGTRLTVV.

The CDR3 sequence is CASSLTTGRSTGGYTF. The CDR3 DNA follows: TGTGCCAGCAGCTTGACGACAGGGCGCTCTACGGGGGGCTACACCTTC. The chain combines TRBV2 with TRBJ1-2; 7 positions match TRBD1. The length of the CDR3 is 16 residues. Germline values: CDR1 SNHLY, CDR2 FYNNEI. J was trimmed by 8 bases and V by 6 bases; bases with no gene match: 18.

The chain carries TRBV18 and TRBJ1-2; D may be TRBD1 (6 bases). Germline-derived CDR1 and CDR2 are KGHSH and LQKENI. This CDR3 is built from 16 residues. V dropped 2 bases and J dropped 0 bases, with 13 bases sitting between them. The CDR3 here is CASSPSQGDANYGYTF. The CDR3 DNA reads TGTGCCAGCTCACCATCACAGGGAGATGCTAACTATGGCTACACCTTC.

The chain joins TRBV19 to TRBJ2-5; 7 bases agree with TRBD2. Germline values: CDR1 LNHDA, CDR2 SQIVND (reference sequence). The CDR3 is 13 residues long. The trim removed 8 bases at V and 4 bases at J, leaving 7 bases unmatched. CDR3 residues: CASLERDSETQYF. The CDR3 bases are TGTGCCAGTTTGGAGCGGGATTCAGAGACCCAGTACTTC.

Here the CDR3 reads CASSLVATSGSSTGELFF. In DNA, the CDR3 is TGTGCCAGCAGCTTAGTAGCGACTAGCGGGAGTAGCACCGGGGAGCTGTTTTTT. The chain combines TRBV7-9 with TRBJ2-2; 12 bases line up with TRBD2. V dropped 1 base and J dropped 4; count of bases not matched to a gene: 7. Germline values: CDR1 SEHNR, CDR2 FQNEAQ (reference sequence). The CDR3 contains 18 residues.

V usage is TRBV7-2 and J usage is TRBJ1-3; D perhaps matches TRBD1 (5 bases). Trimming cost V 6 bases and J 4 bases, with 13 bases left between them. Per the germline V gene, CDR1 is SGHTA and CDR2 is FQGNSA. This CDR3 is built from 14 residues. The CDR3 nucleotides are TGTGCCAGCAGTTTTCAGGGATCGGGAAACACCATATATTTT. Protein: CASSFQGSGNTIYF.

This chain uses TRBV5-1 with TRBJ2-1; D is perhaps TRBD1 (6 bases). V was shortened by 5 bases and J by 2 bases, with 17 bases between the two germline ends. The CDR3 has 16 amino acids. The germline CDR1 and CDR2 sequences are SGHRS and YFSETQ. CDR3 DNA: TGCGCCAGCAGTTTGCAGGGGTTGGAAGCCTACAATGAGCAGTTCTTC. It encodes CASSLQGLEAYNEQFF.